A selection of T cell receptor beta chains follows, all from one sample in a study of blood T cell repertoires in COVID-19. TCRdb keeps only in-frame clones here, not all; method: immunoSEQ multiplex PCR. The table has over 150,000 clones, approximately 84% seen once. Sequenced input: PBMCs or T cells enriched from blood (not recorded which). The receptors were gathered from a woman aged 25-40 years who had recovered from COVID-19. Both conserved end residues are part of each CDR3. The D gene is left open where the match is weak. Expanded clones get a size class; other rows say once, few or many, or leave the size out.

d_gene: NA
len: 13
abundance: NA
v_gene: TRBV5-1
j_gene: TRBJ2-7
CDR3aa: CASSLGYSGEQYF
CDR3nt: TGCGCCAGCAGCTTGGGGTACAGTGGCGAGCAGTACTTC

d_gene: TRBD2
len: 14
abundance: NA
v_gene: TRBV9
j_gene: TRBJ2-7
CDR3aa: CASSVVGGLYEQYF
CDR3nt: TGTGCCAGCAGCGTAGTGGGAGGGCTCTACGAGCAGTACTTC

d_gene: NA
len: 15
abundance: NA
v_gene: TRBV19
j_gene: TRBJ1-2
CDR3aa: CASSITPQGSYGYTF
CDR3nt: TGTGCCAGTAGTATCACTCCTCAGGGGTCCTATGGCTACACCTTC

d_gene: NA
len: 14
abundance: NA
v_gene: TRBV29-1
j_gene: TRBJ2-1
CDR3aa: CSVSQGGGFGEQFF
CDR3nt: TGCAGCGTTAGCCAAGGGGGAGGGTTCGGTGAGCAGTTCTTC

d_gene: NA
len: 13
abundance: few
v_gene: TRBV30
j_gene: TRBJ1-1
CDR3aa: CACWGQANTEAFF
CDR3nt: TGTGCCTGCTGGGGGCAGGCGAACACTGAAGCTTTCTTT

d_gene: TRBD1
len: 16
abundance: NA
v_gene: TRBV9
j_gene: TRBJ1-1
CDR3aa: CASSVGSGGKNTEAFF
CDR3nt: TGTGCCAGCAGCGTAGGGTCAGGGGGCAAGAACACTGAAGCTTTCTTT

d_gene: NA
len: 13
abundance: NA
v_gene: TRBV7-6
j_gene: TRBJ2-7
CDR3aa: CASSLAISYEQYF
CDR3nt: TGTGCCAGCAGCTTAGCCATCTCCTACGAGCAGTACTTC

d_gene: NA
len: 17
abundance: NA
v_gene: TRBV28
j_gene: TRBJ1-6
CDR3aa: CASSLSTPGGGGSPLHF
CDR3nt: TGTGCCAGCAGTTTATCCACCCCGGGGGGTGGGGGATCACCCCTCCACTTT

d_gene: NA
len: 10
abundance: NA
v_gene: TRBV19
j_gene: TRBJ1-4
CDR3aa: CASRSEKLFF
CDR3nt: TGTGCCAGCCGGAGTGAAAAACTGTTTTTT

d_gene: TRBD2
len: 19
abundance: NA
v_gene: TRBV5-5
j_gene: TRBJ2-4
CDR3aa: CASSPGDASGQLAKNIQYF
CDR3nt: TGTGCCAGCAGCCCGGGGGATGCTAGCGGCCAACTAGCCAAAAACATTCAGTACTTC

d_gene: NA
len: 15
abundance: once
v_gene: TRBV5-4
j_gene: TRBJ2-1
CDR3aa: CASSLGERLDNEQFF
CDR3nt: TGTGCCAGCAGCTTAGGTGAGAGGCTCGACAATGAGCAGTTCTTC

d_gene: TRBD1
len: 15
abundance: NA
v_gene: TRBV2
j_gene: TRBJ1-1
CDR3aa: CASSPTGGTYTEAFF
CDR3nt: TGTGCCAGCAGTCCCACAGGGGGAACGTACACTGAAGCTTTCTTT

d_gene: TRBD1
len: 15
abundance: few
v_gene: TRBV5-1
j_gene: TRBJ2-3
CDR3aa: CASSSDRGRTDTQYF
CDR3nt: TGCGCCAGCAGCTCGGACAGGGGGCGCACAGATACGCAGTATTTT

d_gene: NA
len: 14
abundance: many
v_gene: TRBV5-1
j_gene: TRBJ1-3
CDR3aa: CASSPEAQTPTIYF
CDR3nt: TGCGCCAGCAGCCCTGAGGCCCAAACCCCCACCATATATTTT

d_gene: TRBD1
len: 15
abundance: NA
v_gene: TRBV5-1
j_gene: TRBJ1-5
CDR3aa: CASSPGQGMNQPQHF
CDR3nt: TGCGCCAGCAGCCCGGGACAGGGAATGAATCAGCCCCAGCATTTT

d_gene: NA
len: 13
abundance: NA
v_gene: TRBV30
j_gene: TRBJ1-1
CDR3aa: CAWRGERVTEAFF
CDR3nt: TGTGCCTGGAGGGGGGAGCGGGTCACTGAAGCTTTCTTT

d_gene: NA
len: 12
abundance: NA
v_gene: TRBV29-1
j_gene: TRBJ1-2
CDR3aa: CSAAGAGDGYTF
CDR3nt: TGCAGCGCCGCAGGGGCGGGCGACGGCTACACCTTC

d_gene: TRBD1
len: 17
abundance: NA
v_gene: TRBV7-2
j_gene: TRBJ1-4
CDR3aa: CASSPRVRTGGNEKLFF
CDR3nt: TGTGCCAGCAGCCCCCGAGTTAGGACAGGGGGAAATGAAAAACTGTTTTTT

d_gene: NA
len: 15
abundance: NA
v_gene: TRBV28
j_gene: TRBJ2-3
CDR3aa: CASTPGNTEEDTQYF
CDR3nt: TGTGCCAGCACCCCGGGGAATACAGAAGAAGATACGCAGTATTTT

d_gene: TRBD1
len: 16
abundance: NA
v_gene: TRBV7-2
j_gene: TRBJ2-3
CDR3aa: CASSLAPRTGTDTQYF
CDR3nt: TGTGCCAGCAGCTTAGCCCCGAGGACAGGAACAGATACGCAGTATTTT

d_gene: NA
len: 18
abundance: NA
v_gene: TRBV7-9
j_gene: TRBJ2-3
CDR3aa: CASSSPAVTVSFTDTQYF
CDR3nt: TGTGCCAGCAGCTCACCCGCCGTGACAGTCTCCTTCACAGATACGCAGTATTTT

d_gene: TRBD2
len: 16
abundance: once
v_gene: TRBV7-2
j_gene: TRBJ2-4
CDR3aa: CASSVHAGGAKNIQYF
CDR3nt: TGTGCCAGCAGCGTTCATGCGGGGGGAGCCAAAAACATTCAGTACTTC

d_gene: TRBD1
len: 17
abundance: NA
v_gene: TRBV3-1/TRBV3-2
j_gene: TRBJ1-5
CDR3aa: CASSGRDRGSGNQPQHF
CDR3nt: TGTGCCAGCAGCGGACGGGACAGGGGTTCTGGCAATCAGCCCCAGCATTTT

d_gene: TRBD1
len: 13
abundance: NA
v_gene: TRBV28
j_gene: TRBJ2-1
CDR3aa: CASSQGTAFGWFF
CDR3nt: TGTGCCAGCAGCCAAGGGACAGCCTTCGGGTGGTTCTTC

d_gene: NA
len: 14
abundance: NA
v_gene: TRBV12-2
j_gene: TRBJ2-5
CDR3aa: CASRSLWRDETQYF
CDR3nt: TGTGCAAGTCGCTCCCTGTGGAGGGATGAGACCCAGTACTTC

d_gene: NA
len: 15
abundance: NA
v_gene: TRBV6-5
j_gene: TRBJ1-5
CDR3aa: CASSLVTGNNQPQHF
CDR3nt: TGTGCCAGCAGCCTAGTCACAGGGAACAATCAGCCCCAGCATTTT

d_gene: NA
len: 14
abundance: NA
v_gene: TRBV25-1
j_gene: TRBJ1-2
CDR3aa: CASSERAGRDGYTF
CDR3nt: TGTGCCAGCAGTGAACGGGCAGGGAGGGATGGCTACACCTTC

d_gene: TRBD2
len: 14
abundance: NA
v_gene: TRBV28
j_gene: TRBJ2-3
CDR3aa: CASTSGGPGDTQYF
CDR3nt: TGTGCCAGCACCTCGGGAGGGCCGGGAGATACGCAGTATTTT

d_gene: TRBD2
len: 15
abundance: NA
v_gene: TRBV5-1
j_gene: TRBJ2-7
CDR3aa: CASSPVGTSVNEQYF
CDR3nt: TGCGCCAGCAGCCCTGTCGGGACTAGCGTCAACGAGCAGTACTTC

d_gene: NA
len: 17
abundance: NA
v_gene: TRBV5-4
j_gene: TRBJ2-3
CDR3aa: CASSSNSAEYLSRGQYF
CDR3nt: TGTGCCAGCAGCTCGAATAGCGCCGAATATCTTTCGAGAGGGCAGTATTTT

d_gene: TRBD2
len: 14
abundance: once
v_gene: TRBV29-1
j_gene: TRBJ2-3
CDR3aa: CSVRTSGLTDTQYF
CDR3nt: TGCAGCGTTCGAACTAGCGGGTTGACAGATACGCAGTATTTT

d_gene: NA
len: 14
abundance: NA
v_gene: TRBV6-4
j_gene: TRBJ1-2
CDR3aa: CASRETGHSYGYTF
CDR3nt: TGTGCCAGCAGAGAGACAGGCCATTCCTATGGCTACACCTTC

d_gene: TRBD2
len: 15
abundance: NA
v_gene: TRBV7-8
j_gene: TRBJ2-3
CDR3aa: CASSLSSGATDTQYF
CDR3nt: TGTGCCAGCAGCTTATCTAGCGGGGCCACAGATACGCAGTATTTT

d_gene: NA
len: 16
abundance: NA
v_gene: TRBV5-1
j_gene: TRBJ2-2
CDR3aa: CASSLSNRANTGELFF
CDR3nt: TGCGCCAGCAGCTTGTCCAACAGGGCGAACACCGGGGAGCTGTTTTTT

d_gene: TRBD1
len: 12
abundance: NA
v_gene: TRBV30
j_gene: TRBJ1-5
CDR3aa: CACGQEGQPQHF
CDR3nt: TGTGCCTGTGGACAGGAAGGTCAGCCCCAGCATTTT

d_gene: NA
len: 17
abundance: NA
v_gene: TRBV19
j_gene: TRBJ2-3
CDR3aa: CASSMAADNPGTDTQYF
CDR3nt: TGTGCCAGTAGTATGGCCGCCGACAACCCTGGCACAGATACGCAGTATTTT

d_gene: TRBD1
len: 16
abundance: once
v_gene: TRBV2
j_gene: TRBJ2-7
CDR3aa: CASTLTSPTTGGEQYF
CDR3nt: TGTGCCAGCACCCTGACCAGCCCTACGACAGGGGGCGAGCAGTACTTC

d_gene: TRBD1
len: 15
abundance: NA
v_gene: TRBV5-8
j_gene: TRBJ1-1
CDR3aa: CASSLVGTANTEAFF
CDR3nt: TGTGCCAGCAGCTTGGTAGGGACAGCGAACACTGAAGCTTTCTTT

d_gene: TRBD2
len: 13
abundance: NA
v_gene: TRBV3-1/TRBV3-2
j_gene: TRBJ2-1
CDR3aa: CASSPVRGLAQFF
CDR3nt: TGTGCCAGCAGCCCCGTACGGGGACTAGCCCAGTTCTTC

d_gene: NA
len: 12
abundance: NA
v_gene: TRBV30
j_gene: TRBJ1-5
CDR3aa: CAWSSGNQPQHF
CDR3nt: TGTGCCTGGAGCAGTGGTAATCAGCCCCAGCATTTT

d_gene: TRBD1
len: 19
abundance: NA
v_gene: TRBV9
j_gene: TRBJ1-6
CDR3aa: CASSSPGTGGLPFRSPLHF
CDR3nt: TGTGCCAGCAGCTCACCCGGGACAGGGGGTTTACCATTTCGGTCACCCCTCCACTTT

d_gene: TRBD2
len: 13
abundance: NA
v_gene: TRBV2
j_gene: TRBJ2-5
CDR3aa: CASSESGRETQYF
CDR3nt: TGTGCCAGCAGTGAATCGGGGAGGGAAACCCAGTACTTC

d_gene: TRBD1
len: 15
abundance: NA
v_gene: TRBV9
j_gene: TRBJ2-7
CDR3aa: CASSPDVTGEYEQYF
CDR3nt: TGTGCCAGCAGCCCCGACGTTACAGGGGAGTACGAGCAGTACTTC

d_gene: NA
len: 18
abundance: NA
v_gene: TRBV6-1
j_gene: TRBJ2-2
CDR3aa: CASSDTDAGLVYTGELFF
CDR3nt: TGTGCCAGCAGTGATACAGATGCGGGGCTGGTGTACACCGGGGAGCTGTTTTTT

d_gene: NA
len: 16
abundance: NA
v_gene: TRBV3-1/TRBV3-2
j_gene: TRBJ1-2
CDR3aa: CASSPGHRAGSNGYTF
CDR3nt: TGTGCCAGCAGCCCGGGGCACAGGGCCGGTAGTAATGGCTACACCTTC

d_gene: NA
len: 19
abundance: NA
v_gene: TRBV14
j_gene: TRBJ1-2
CDR3aa: CASSPLIVLTRGTDYGYTF
CDR3nt: TGTGCCAGCAGCCCCCTCATAGTGCTGACCAGGGGAACGGACTATGGCTACACCTTC

d_gene: NA
len: 16
abundance: NA
v_gene: TRBV7-9
j_gene: TRBJ2-1
CDR3aa: CASSSRGQRTYNEQFF
CDR3nt: TGTGCCAGCAGCTCCAGAGGCCAGCGGACCTACAATGAGCAGTTCTTC

d_gene: NA
len: 13
abundance: once
v_gene: TRBV29-1
j_gene: TRBJ2-1
CDR3aa: CSADRKIYNEQFF
CDR3nt: TGCAGCGCGGACAGAAAGATATACAATGAGCAGTTCTTC

d_gene: NA
len: 15
abundance: NA
v_gene: TRBV19
j_gene: TRBJ2-5
CDR3aa: CASSIERLNQETQYF
CDR3nt: TGTGCCAGTAGTATAGAACGGTTAAATCAAGAGACCCAGTACTTC

d_gene: TRBD1
len: 15
abundance: NA
v_gene: TRBV18
j_gene: TRBJ2-5
CDR3aa: CASSPDRGLQETQYF
CDR3nt: TGTGCCAGCTCACCTGACAGGGGCCTCCAAGAGACCCAGTACTTC

d_gene: TRBD1
len: 16
abundance: NA
v_gene: TRBV14
j_gene: TRBJ1-4
CDR3aa: CASSGFAGTGNEKLFF
CDR3nt: TGTGCCAGCAGCGGATTCGCCGGGACAGGGAACGAAAAACTGTTTTTT

d_gene: TRBD1
len: 16
abundance: NA
v_gene: TRBV12-5
j_gene: TRBJ2-7
CDR3aa: CASGLVAGGRAYEQYF
CDR3nt: TGTGCTAGTGGTTTGGTGGCAGGGGGTAGGGCCTACGAGCAGTACTTC

d_gene: NA
len: 16
abundance: NA
v_gene: TRBV18
j_gene: TRBJ1-2
CDR3aa: CASSPPIGGGNYGYTF
CDR3nt: TGTGCCAGCTCACCACCAATTGGCGGGGGAAACTATGGCTACACCTTC